This T cell receptor beta chain originates from a study of blood T cell repertoires in COVID-19. CDR1 is SGHTA and CDR2 is FQGNSA in the germline V gene. CDR3 length equals 14 residues. V was cut by 5 bases and J by 3 bases, with 13 bases left in between. Followed longitudinally, the Seattle patients had been enrolled during active infection. The assay was immunoSEQ multiplex PCR, and TCRdb's table has in-frame clones only and misses some. Of about 280,000 clones listed, less than 90% were seen once; the top ten hold around 14%. The chain employs TRBV7-2 and TRBJ1-1, with D possibly TRBD1 on 6 matching bases. Sequencing used peripheral blood. The TCR originated in a woman between 65 and 79 years old with COVID-19, enrolled during active disease. CDR3 sequence: CASSEQGDDTEAFF. CDR3 nucleotide sequence: TGTGCCAGCAGCGAACAGGGAGACGACACTGAAGCTTTCTTT.